Each of the 21 T cell receptor beta chains below was sequenced from the same sample in a study of T cell clonality in common variable immunodeficiency. Findings of the study overall: In common variable immunodeficiency, TCR beta chains reportedly carried fewer deletions and N-nucleotide insertions.

Here immunoSEQ multiplex PCR was the method, and the copy in TCRdb shows in-frame clones only, minus some. There are more than 20,000 clones in the sample, none observed a single time. Their specific antigens are unknown. Sequenced sample: peripheral blood mononuclear cells. Receptor source: a human donor with common variable immunodeficiency.

This clone was counted many times. The read finishes 3 residues shy of the CDR3 end, and the germline J gene is used to complete it. The chain joins TRBV5-6 to TRBJ2-2; tentative D call: TRBD2 (6 bases). V dropped 4 bases and J dropped 6 bases, with 13 bases sitting between them. The germline gives CDR1 SGHDT, CDR2 YYEEEE. There are 14 residues in the CDR3. CDR3 sequence reads: CASSRRVGAGELFF. The part of the CDR3 DNA that was read is TGTGCCAGCAGCAGGAGGGTTGGAGCCGGGGAG.

This clone was seen many times. The read finishes 3 residues shy of the CDR3 end, and the germline J gene is used to complete it. The chain recombines TRBV5-4 with TRBJ1-2; unclear D gene. Between the trimmed V and J ends, which lost 4 bases and 0 bases, there was a span of 13 bases. The CDR3 spans 15 residues. Germline V CDR1 and CDR2: SGHNT, YYREEE (reference sequence). Here the CDR3 reads CASSALFGANYGYTF. The CDR3 bases that were read are TGTGCCAGCAGCGCCCTCTTCGGTGCTAACTATGGC.

This clone was picked up many times. The CDR3 goes on 3 residues after the read ends, and that part is filled in from the germline J gene. V is TRBV5-1 and J is TRBJ1-1; D is possibly TRBD1 (6 bases). V was shortened by 2 bases and J by 0 bases, with 14 bases between the two germline ends. Germline-derived CDR1 and CDR2 are SGHRS and YFSETQ. The CDR3 is made up of 16 amino acids. CDR3 amino acids: CASSFGGHPMNTEAFF. The covered CDR3 bases are TGCGCCAGCAGCTTTGGGGGCCACCCTATGAACACTGAA.

In its sample, this clone was seen many times. The DNA ends 3 residues before the CDR3 does, and the rest of the CDR3 is filled in from the germline J gene. The genes are TRBV2 and TRBJ2-3; 7 bases align to TRBD1. This CDR3 comprises 15 residues. The V gene end was trimmed by 5 bases and the J gene end by 1 base; junction bases not matched to a gene: 6. Germline V lookup: CDR1 SNHLY, CDR2 FYNNEI. The CDR3: CASSFEGAGTDTQYF. CDR3 DNA, as far as it was read: TGTGCCAGCAGTTTCGAGGGGGCCGGCACAGATACG.

This clone was seen at least ten times. The CDR3 is cut off 3 residues early in the read; its end comes from the germline J gene. J is TRBJ2-7 and V is TRBV28; a weak D match, TRBD1 (5 bases). Germline V lookup: CDR1 MDHEN, CDR2 SYDVKM. The CDR3 covers 15 residues. V was clipped by 1 base and J by 0 bases, with 10 bases between them. CDR3 protein: CASSLYQGNSYEQYF. The DNA read from the CDR3 is TGTGCCAGCAGTTTATACCAGGGTAACTCCTACGAG.

A note on this clone: The CDR3 extends 3 residues past the end of the read, so its final part is completed from the germline J gene. This chain uses TRBV29-1 with TRBJ2-5; 16 nucleotides agree with TRBD2. CDR1 is SQVTM, CDR2 ANQGSEA, per germline. There are 16 residues in the CDR3. V dropped 3 bases and J dropped 4; count of bases not matched to a gene: 5. Partial CDR3 DNA: TGCAGCGTTGAGGGGACTAGCGGGGGGGCCGGAGAGACC. The encoded protein is CSVEGTSGGAGET. The full CDR3 is CSVEGTSGGAGETQYF.

This clone came up many times. The sequence runs out 3 residues before the end of the CDR3; the remainder is reconstructed from the germline J gene. The chain employs TRBV18 and TRBJ2-3; no reliable D call. The CDR3 length is 14 residues. Germline CDR1 is KGHSH and CDR2 is LQKENI. V was trimmed by 4 bases and J by 2 bases, leaving 10 bases between them. CDR3 residues: CASSLGPLTDTQYF. The CDR3 bases that were read are TGTGCCAGCTCACTAGGGCCGCTCACAGATACG.

This clone was counted many times. CDR3 region: CASSLQGRAEAFF. The CDR3 DNA, read in part, is TGTGCCAGCAGCCTACAGGGTAGGGCCGAA. This sequence joins TRBV3-1 (or the pseudogene TRBV3-2) and TRBJ1-1, with D perhaps TRBD1 (6 bases). The read ends 3 residues before the CDR3 terminus; that terminus is restored from the germline J gene. Looked up from germline, CDR1 is LGHDT and CDR2 is YNNKEL (reference sequence). CDR3 length equals 13 residues.

This clone was detected ten times or more. From the germline J gene comes the end of the CDR3, since the read stops 3 residues before it. The chain couples TRBV5-1 to TRBJ1-2, with TRBD1 as a possible D gene (5 bases). Trimming shortened V by 1 base and J by 3 bases, and 7 bases separated the two germline ends. This CDR3 is 13 amino acids long. Per germline, CDR1 SGHRS and CDR2 YFSETQ. The sequenced part of the CDR3 DNA is TGCGCCAGCAGCTTGCAGGGAGACTATGGC. Its protein is CASSLQGDYG. The whole CDR3 sequence reads CASSLQGDYGYTF.

This clone has ten or more counts. The read ends 3 residues shy of where the CDR3 ends; the end is completed using the germline J gene. The V and J genes are TRBV7-2 and TRBJ1-1; perhaps TRBD1 as D (5 bases). The germline gives CDR1 SGHTA, CDR2 FQGNSA. V was pared by 1 base and J by 7 bases, with 10 bases between. The length of the CDR3 is 13 residues. The sequenced part of the CDR3 DNA is TGTGCCAGCAGCTTAGGCGGAAGGGGTGAA. It yields the protein CASSLGGRGE. The full CDR3 protein is CASSLGGRGEAFF.

This clone was counted many times. The sequenced fragment ends 3 residues before the CDR3 boundary, so the rest is inferred from the germline J gene. The gene calls are TRBV18 and TRBJ1-2, with 7 bases fitting TRBD1. V dropped 3 bases and J dropped 3; count of bases not matched to a gene: 10. CDR3 length: 16 amino acids. Germline V lookup: CDR1 KGHSH, CDR2 LQKENI. CDR3 bases read: TGTGCCAGCTCACCCGATTACAGGGGCTCTGACTATGGC. It is translated as CASSPDYRGSDYG. From start to end, the CDR3 is CASSPDYRGSDYGYTF.

The table lists this clone with many counts. With the read ending 3 residues before the CDR3 end, the germline J gene is used to fill in that end. This chain joins TRBV7-6 and TRBJ1-1; no clear D. CDR1 is SGHVS and CDR2 is FNYEAQ in the germline V gene. The CDR3 runs to 16 residues. V was clipped by 2 bases and J by 6 bases, with 19 bases between them. CDR3 loop: CASSLLEKGYGSEAFF. The CDR3 DNA, read in part, is TGTGCCAGCAGCTTATTGGAGAAGGGTTACGGATCTGAA.

This clone was seen at least ten times. The sequence runs out 3 residues before the end of the CDR3; the remainder is reconstructed from the germline J gene. The rearrangement uses TRBV5-1 and TRBJ2-6; 10 bases fit TRBD1. Germline-derived CDR1 and CDR2 are SGHRS and YFSETQ. With 7 bases clipped from V and 2 bases from J, the junction kept 6 bases outside the gene matches. The length of the CDR3 is 16 residues. The CDR3 is CASGRDRGAGANVLTF. The DNA read from the CDR3 is TGCGCCAGCGGCCGGGACAGGGGTGCTGGGGCCAACGTC.

This clone has ten or more counts. The read is 3 residues too short to cover the CDR3 end, so that end is filled in from the germline J gene. J is TRBJ1-1 and V is TRBV7-2, with 10 bases lining up with TRBD1. CDR3 length: 13 residues. Germline loops: CDR1 SGHTA, CDR2 FQGNSA. The CDR3 DNA, read in part, is TGTGCCAGCAGCCGCTGGGACAGGGGTCAA. Its translation: CASSRWDRGQ. The entire CDR3 reads CASSRWDRGQAFF.

There are many counts of this clone. The CDR3 end falls 3 residues outside the read, so it is completed with the germline J gene. The chain uses TRBV30 and TRBJ1-2; no clear D gene. This CDR3 region has 14 residues. The V gene's germline CDR1 is GTSNPN and CDR2 SVGIG (reference sequence). CDR3 sequence: CAWSVSRVGLGYTF. CDR3 DNA (partial): TGTGCCTGGAGTGTATCCCGAGTAGGGTTAGGC.

Ten or more counts support this clone. Read coverage stops 3 residues before the CDR3 terminus; the germline J gene supplies the remainder. The chain is built from TRBV5-6 and TRBJ2-7; D possibly corresponds to TRBD2 (6 bases). This CDR3 has 13 amino acids. Germline CDR1 SGHDT, CDR2 YYEEEE. V lost 4 bases to trimming and J lost 6 bases, with 14 bases between them. CDR3 region: CASSDQTSLEQYF. The covered CDR3 bases are TGTGCCAGCAGCGACCAGACTAGTCTCGAG.

This clone was detected ten times or more. The read comes to an end 3 residues before the CDR3 does, leaving the germline J gene to fill in the end. The J gene is TRBJ2-5, the V gene TRBV7-2; the D is unclear. This CDR3 region has 10 residues. Looked up from germline, CDR1 is SGHTA and CDR2 is FQGNSA. Between the trimmed V and J ends, which lost 6 bases and 4 bases, there was a span of 3 bases. Here the CDR3 reads CASRGETQYF. The CDR3 DNA, read in part, is TGTGCCAGCAGAGGAGAGACC.

This clone was observed many times. The CDR3 end falls 3 residues outside the read, so it is completed with the germline J gene. This chain links TRBV18 with TRBJ2-7; the D gene is possibly TRBD2 (6 bases). In germline, CDR1 is KGHSH, CDR2 LQKENI. With 3 bases removed from V and 1 base from J, the gap between germline ends came to 16 bases. This CDR3 region has 16 residues. The DNA read from the CDR3 is TGTGCCAGCTCACCCCAGGAGGGGTTCGGGTCCTACGAG. As protein: CASSPQEGFGSYE. The full CDR3 protein reads CASSPQEGFGSYEQYF. Using reference TRBV18 and TRBJ2-7 for the parts outside the CDR3, the full variable domain is NAGVMQNPRHLVRRRGQEARLRCSPMKGHSHVYWYRQLPEEGLKFMVYLQKENIIDESGMPKERFSAEFPKEGPSILRIQQVVRGDSAAYFCASSPQEGFGSYEQYFGPGTRLTVT.

This clone has a count of ten or more. CDR3 DNA (partial): TGTGCCAGCAGCTTTCAAACCTACGAG. Protein sequence: CASSFQTYE. The entire CDR3 protein is CASSFQTYEQYF. V usage is TRBV5-4 and J usage is TRBJ2-7; no definite D call. The read comes to an end 3 residues before the CDR3 does, leaving the germline J gene to fill in the end. The CDR3 length is 12 residues. The germline V and J ends were trimmed by 2 bases and 2 bases, with 5 bases remaining between them. CDR1 and CDR2 (germline): SGHNT, YYREEE (reference sequence).

This clone was found many times. The read stops 3 residues short of the end of the CDR3; the missing end is completed from the germline J gene. V and J are TRBV19 and TRBJ1-2; D not resolved. V was clipped by 7 bases and J by 0 bases, with 15 bases between them. Germline V gene lookup returns CDR1 LNHDA and CDR2 SQIVND (reference sequence). The CDR3 totals 15 residues. This chain's CDR3 is CASTSPGSPNYGYTF. Incomplete CDR3 DNA: TGTGCCAGTACCTCTCCCGGGTCACCTAACTATGGC.

In this sample, this clone turned up many times. The junction departs from germline at one end; a sequencing error may be responsible. The read halts 3 residues ahead of the CDR3 end, with the missing end drawn from the germline J gene. This chain links TRBV4-2 with TRBJ2-7; 8 bases match TRBD2. The CDR3 covers 18 residues. CDR1 is LGHNA and CDR2 is YNFKEQ in the germline V gene. CDR3 DNA, as far as it was read: TGCGCCAGCAGCCAAGCCCGGGGGGGATTGGACTCCGTCTACGAG. Residues: CASSQARGGLDSVYE. The complete CDR3 sequence is CASSQARGGLDSVYEQYF.